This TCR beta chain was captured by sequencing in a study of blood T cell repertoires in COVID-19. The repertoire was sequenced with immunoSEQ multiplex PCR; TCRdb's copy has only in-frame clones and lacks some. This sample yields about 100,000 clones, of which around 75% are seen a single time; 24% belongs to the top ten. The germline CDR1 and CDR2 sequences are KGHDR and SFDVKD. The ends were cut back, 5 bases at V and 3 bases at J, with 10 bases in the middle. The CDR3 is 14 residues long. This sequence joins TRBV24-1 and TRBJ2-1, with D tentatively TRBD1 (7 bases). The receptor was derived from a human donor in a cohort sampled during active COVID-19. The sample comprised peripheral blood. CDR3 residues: CATSARGDYNEQFF. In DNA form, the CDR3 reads TGTGCCACCAGTGCCAGGGGGGACTACAATGAGCAGTTCTTC.